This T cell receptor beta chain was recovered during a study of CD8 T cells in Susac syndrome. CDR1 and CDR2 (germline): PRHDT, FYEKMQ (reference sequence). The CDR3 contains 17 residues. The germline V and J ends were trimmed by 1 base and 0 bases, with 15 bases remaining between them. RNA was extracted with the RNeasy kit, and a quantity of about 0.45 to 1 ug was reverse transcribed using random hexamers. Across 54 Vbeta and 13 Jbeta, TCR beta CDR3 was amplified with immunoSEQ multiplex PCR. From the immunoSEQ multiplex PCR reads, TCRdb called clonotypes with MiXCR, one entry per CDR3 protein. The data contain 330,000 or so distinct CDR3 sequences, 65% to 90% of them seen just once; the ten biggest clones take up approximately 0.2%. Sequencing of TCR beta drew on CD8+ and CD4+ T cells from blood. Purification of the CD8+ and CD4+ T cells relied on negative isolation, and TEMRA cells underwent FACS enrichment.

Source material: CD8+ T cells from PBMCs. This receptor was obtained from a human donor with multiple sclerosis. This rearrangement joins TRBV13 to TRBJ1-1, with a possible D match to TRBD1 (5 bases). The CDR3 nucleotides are TGTGCCAGCAGCTTAGAGGGGTATCGCGAAATGAACACTGAAGCTTTCTTT. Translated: CASSLEGYREMNTEAFF.